This entry lists 28 T cell receptor beta chains sequenced from one sample in a study of blood T cell repertoires in COVID-19. Some clones are missing from TCRdb's copy, which holds only in-frame ones; the method was immunoSEQ multiplex PCR. The sample carries around 290,000 clones, 88% recorded once. The specimen sequenced was PBMCs or T cells enriched from blood (not recorded which). The receptors originated from a woman aged 55-75 years in a cohort exposed to, infected with or recovered from COVID-19 (not recorded which).

The genes are TRBV29-1 and TRBJ2-2; 8 positions match TRBD2. J was trimmed by 1 base and V by 6 bases; bases with no gene match: 4. Germline V CDR1 and CDR2: SQVTM, ANQGSEA. This CDR3 spans 14 amino acids. CDR3 in DNA: TGCAGCGTAAGGACTAGCTTGAACACCGGGGAGCTGTTTTTT. This translates into CSVRTSLNTGELFF.

V usage is TRBV11-3 and J usage is TRBJ2-3; 8 bases are a match to TRBD2. CDR3 length: 16 residues. Germline trimming cut 5 bases from V and 0 bases from J; bases unmatched to any gene: 7. Germline-derived CDR1 and CDR2 are SGHNT and YENEEA. This chain's CDR3 is CASSPFGRVSTDTQYF. For the CDR3, the DNA is TGTGCCAGCAGCCCCTTCGGGAGGGTTAGCACAGATACGCAGTATTTT. The full variable domain, in which reference TRBV11-3 and TRBJ2-3 provide the parts outside the CDR3, is EAGVVQSPRYKIIEKKQPVAFWCNPISGHNTLYWYLQNLGQGPELLIRYENEEAVDDSQLPKDRFSAERLKGVDSTLKIQPAELGDSAVYLCASSPFGRVSTDTQYFGPGTRLTVL.

This clone was detected only once. The gene calls are TRBV6-4 and TRBJ1-6; possible D gene TRBD1, 5 bases. V dropped 5 bases and J dropped 9 bases, with 14 bases sitting between them. Looked up from germline, CDR1 is MRHNA and CDR2 is SNTAGT. This CDR3 region has 14 residues. The CDR3 region has the DNA TGTGCCAGCAGTTTGGAGCAGGGAGGTTCACCCCTCCACTTT. As protein: CASSLEQGGSPLHF.

V is TRBV7-3 and J is TRBJ1-1; D uncertain. Germline CDR1 SGHTA, CDR2 FQGTGA. V gave up 3 bases and J gave up 1 base, with 6 bases separating them. The CDR3 consists of 13 residues. Here the CDR3 reads CASSFGGNTEAFF. In DNA, the CDR3 is TGTGCCAGCAGCTTCGGTGGGAACACTGAAGCTTTCTTT.

V gene TRBV3-1 (or the pseudogene TRBV3-2) combines with J gene TRBJ2-2, with 8 bases lining up with TRBD2. J was trimmed by 6 bases and V by 3 bases; bases with no gene match: 6. The CDR3 has 15 residues. Germline V gene data show CDR1 as LGHDT and CDR2 as YNNKEL (reference sequence). The CDR3 bases are TGTGCCAGCAGCCAGGCGAGCGGGAGTCCCGGGGAGCTGTTTTTT. Translating it yields CASSQASGSPGELFF.

The CDR3 sequence is CASTQRADTQYF. The CDR3 bases are TGTGCCAGCACACAGCGGGCGGATACGCAGTATTTT. This chain joins TRBV2 and TRBJ2-3; TRBD2 is a possible D gene (6 bases). The CDR3 spans 12 residues. Germline CDR1 SNHLY, CDR2 FYNNEI. With 7 bases removed from V and 6 bases from J, the gap between germline ends came to 11 bases.

The J gene is TRBJ2-7, the V gene TRBV19; 9 nucleotides agree with TRBD2. Germline-derived CDR1 and CDR2 are LNHDA and SQIVND (reference sequence). The CDR3 extends over 15 amino acids. V was pared by 6 bases and J by 5 bases, with 11 bases of the junction left unmatched. In DNA, the CDR3 is TGTGCCAGTAGGTCTCGAGCGGGAGGAAAGCACGAGCAGTACTTC. Protein sequence: CASRSRAGGKHEQYF.

V gene TRBV4-1 combines with J gene TRBJ2-7, with 9 bases lining up with TRBD1. V trimming: 2 bases; J trimming: 6 bases; junction bases outside the gene matches: 8. CDR1 is MGHRA and CDR2 is YSYEKL in the germline V gene. CDR3 size: 15 residues. The CDR3 DNA reads as TGCGCCAGCAGCCAAACCGGGACAGGGACCGCCGAGCAGTACTTC. This sequence encodes CASSQTGTGTAEQYF.

V is TRBV27 and J is TRBJ2-2; 8 bases match TRBD1. J lost 7 bases, V lost 5 bases, and 12 bases had no gene match. Germline V gives CDR1 MNHEY, CDR2 SMNVEV (reference sequence). CDR3 size: 16 residues. The DNA for the CDR3 is TGTGCCAGCAGTCACCGGGGACAGGCTCTGTTCGGGGAGCTGTTTTTT. Translated: CASSHRGQALFGELFF.

The chain joins TRBV6-5 to TRBJ2-7; 8 bases match TRBD2. Per germline, CDR1 MNHEY and CDR2 SVGAGI. The CDR3 contains 15 residues. V shed 5 bases and J 5 bases; nucleotides not matched to a gene: 11. In DNA form, the CDR3 reads TGTGCCAGCAGTCCGGGTACGGGAGGGAGAGACGAGCAGTACTTC. Translating it yields CASSPGTGGRDEQYF.

The rearrangement uses TRBV7-3 and TRBJ2-7; possible D gene TRBD2, 5 bases. Trimming pared 6 bases from V and 3 bases from J, leaving 18 bases between. The CDR3 totals 15 residues. Germline CDR1 is SGHTA and CDR2 is FQGTGA. The CDR3 DNA follows: TGTGCCAGCAGTGAAACCCCGGGAAGTGTCTACGAGCAGTACTTC. This gives the protein CASSETPGSVYEQYF. The full variable domain, with the rest looked up from reference TRBV7-3 and TRBJ2-7, is GAGVSQTPSNKVTEKGKYVELRCDPISGHTALYWYRQSLGQGPEFLIYFQGTGAADDSGLPNDRFFAVRPEGSVSTLKIQRTERGDSAVYLCASSETPGSVYEQYFGPGTRLTVT.

The rearrangement links TRBV27 to TRBJ2-5; 7 bases agree with TRBD2. Germline CDR1 reads MNHEY; CDR2 reads SMNVEV (reference sequence). Trimming at V came to 2 bases and at J to 0 bases, leaving 3 bases not matched to a gene. CDR3 length: 15 amino acids. The CDR3 sequence is CASSLGLADQETQYF. The CDR3 DNA follows: TGTGCCAGCAGTTTAGGGCTAGCGGACCAAGAGACCCAGTACTTC.

The chain employs TRBV28 and TRBJ1-3; D remains unclear. The CDR3 extends over 14 amino acids. Germline loops: CDR1 MDHEN, CDR2 SYDVKM. Trimming pared 0 bases from V and 2 bases from J, leaving 5 bases between. CDR3 coding DNA: TGTGCCAGCAGTTTATGGAGGGCTGGAAACACCATATATTTT. It translates to CASSLWRAGNTIYF.

V usage is TRBV3-1 (or the pseudogene TRBV3-2) and J usage is TRBJ2-7; D perhaps matches TRBD1 (6 bases). CDR1 and CDR2 (germline): LGHDT, YNNKEL (reference sequence). This CDR3 spans 14 amino acids. V lost 3 bases and J 1 base, leaving 10 bases between the germline ends. For the CDR3, the DNA is TGTGCCAGCAGCCACATGGACAGATCCTACGAGCAGTACTTC. This codes for CASSHMDRSYEQYF.

The genes are TRBV29-1 and TRBJ2-7; 9 positions agree with TRBD1. The germline CDR1 and CDR2 sequences are SQVTM and ANQGSEA. J gave up 0 bases and V 7 bases, and 7 bases lay outside the gene matches. The CDR3 extends over 14 amino acids. The chain's CDR3 is CSALDRGGSYEQYF. The CDR3 DNA is TGCAGCGCTTTGGACAGGGGAGGCTCCTACGAGCAGTACTTC.

The rearrangement links TRBV7-2 to TRBJ1-2; 7 nucleotides align to TRBD1. CDR3 length: 16 residues. Looked up from germline, CDR1 is SGHTA and CDR2 is FQGNSA. Trimming took 1 base from V and 4 from J; bases not matched to a gene: 9. CDR3: CASSLDRRDRLYGYTF. The CDR3, as DNA: TGTGCCAGCAGCTTAGACCGCCGGGACAGACTCTATGGCTACACCTTC.

J is TRBJ2-3 and V is TRBV7-9; tentative D call: TRBD2 (5 bases). Trimming took off 1 base at V and 2 bases at J, with 19 bases between the two ends. The CDR3 runs 18 residues. Per germline, CDR1 SEHNR and CDR2 FQNEAQ (reference sequence). The CDR3: CASSLGSYGKAPTDTQYF. CDR3 bases: TGTGCCAGCAGCTTAGGTTCATACGGGAAGGCCCCCACAGATACGCAGTATTTT.

The V gene is TRBV7-9, the J gene TRBJ1-4; 8 bases are shared with TRBD1. Trimming removed 5 bases from V and 1 base from J; junction bases left unmatched: 9. The CDR3 contains 17 residues. Germline CDR1 is SEHNR and CDR2 is FQNEAQ (reference sequence). CDR3: CASSPKTGVVTNEKLFF. The CDR3 DNA reads TGTGCCAGCAGCCCGAAGACAGGGGTGGTAACTAATGAAAAACTGTTTTTT. The whole variable domain, remainder taken from reference TRBV7-9 and TRBJ1-4, is DTGVSQNPRHKITKRGQNVTFRCDPISEHNRLYWYRQTLGQGPEFLTYFQNEAQLEKSRLLSDRFSAERPKGSFSTLEIQRTEQGDSAMYLCASSPKTGVVTNEKLFFGSGTQLSVL.

The J gene is TRBJ1-3, the V gene TRBV15; 7 bases map to TRBD1. CDR3 length equals 19 residues. Trimming at V came to 0 bases and at J to 0 bases, leaving 11 bases not matched to a gene. CDR1 is LNHNV and CDR2 is YYDKDF in the germline V gene (reference sequence). DNA for the CDR3: TGTGCCACCAGCAGAGATGGAGGGACAGTGTTCAGCTCTGGAAACACCATATATTTT. Its translation: CATSRDGGTVFSSGNTIYF.

The sample holds one count of this clone. V is TRBV25-1 and J is TRBJ1-1; a possible D gene is TRBD1 (5 bases). Trimming took off 7 bases at V and 0 bases at J, with 18 bases between the two ends. The CDR3 is made up of 16 amino acids. CDR1 and CDR2 (germline): MGHDK, SYGVNS. CDR3 DNA: TGTGCCAGCAACCCGAATGTTGGGGGGATGAACACTGAAGCTTTCTTT. It is translated as CASNPNVGGMNTEAFF.

The genes are TRBV5-1 and TRBJ2-7; D is ambiguous. The CDR3 runs to 12 residues. CDR1 and CDR2 from the germline V gene are SGHRS and YFSETQ. The ends were cut back, 2 bases at V and 0 bases at J, with 3 bases in the middle. This CDR3 reads CASSFSSYEQYF. CDR3 bases: TGCGCCAGCAGCTTTAGCTCCTACGAGCAGTACTTC.

V usage is TRBV28 and J usage is TRBJ1-2; a possible D gene is TRBD1 (6 bases). The CDR3 totals 15 residues. Per germline, CDR1 MDHEN and CDR2 SYDVKM. V lost 6 bases to trimming and J lost 1 base, with 15 bases between them. CDR3 nucleotides: TGTGCCAGCAGCCAAAGGGACACGCTTAACTATGGCTACACCTTC. Its translation: CASSQRDTLNYGYTF.

The CDR3 bases are TGTGCCAGCAGCCAAGGTAATCCGGGCGGGGAGACCCAGTACTTC. It yields the protein CASSQGNPGGETQYF. The chain is built from TRBV3-1 (or the pseudogene TRBV3-2) and TRBJ2-5, with D possibly matching TRBD2 (5 bases). The CDR3 runs 15 residues. Germline V gives CDR1 LGHDT, CDR2 YNNKEL (reference sequence). The V gene lost 1 base and the J gene lost 5 bases, with 14 bases spanning the gap.

The V and J genes are TRBV24-1 and TRBJ2-1, with D possibly TRBD2 on 5 matching bases. V was trimmed by 1 base and J by 9 bases, leaving 6 bases between them. Germline CDR1 KGHDR, CDR2 SFDVKD. This CDR3 contains 12 residues. This CDR3 reads CATSDFEGEQFF. The CDR3 DNA reads TGTGCCACCAGTGATTTCGAGGGTGAGCAGTTCTTC.

This clone was observed a single time. This rearrangement joins TRBV9 to TRBJ1-6; D ambiguous. This CDR3 region has 16 residues. From germline, CDR1 is SGDLS and CDR2 YYNGEE. V was pared by 0 bases and J by 5 bases, with 12 bases between. CDR3 residues: CASSVEPQFDNSPLHF. For the CDR3, the DNA is TGTGCCAGCAGCGTAGAGCCACAGTTTGATAATTCACCCCTCCACTTT.

This rearrangement joins TRBV5-4 to TRBJ2-1; D gene uncertain. Per germline, CDR1 SGHNT and CDR2 YYREEE (reference sequence). The V end lost 4 bases, the J end lost 3 bases, and 11 bases lay between the germline ends. This CDR3 contains 14 residues. The CDR3 loop reads CASSPDNLYNEQFF. In DNA, the CDR3 is TGTGCCAGCAGCCCCGACAATCTCTACAATGAGCAGTTCTTC.

This chain joins TRBV7-8 and TRBJ2-7, with 9 bases that match TRBD2. The CDR3 has 18 residues. Losses at the gene ends were 1 base for V and 5 bases for J; bases not matched to a gene: 15. Germline values: CDR1 SGHVS, CDR2 FQNEAQ. The CDR3 reads CASSLERWLAGIRHEQYF. The CDR3 DNA sequence: TGTGCCAGCAGCTTAGAACGGTGGCTAGCGGGAATCCGGCACGAGCAGTACTTC.

The rearrangement joins TRBV7-2 to TRBJ1-6; no definite D call. Trimming left V 4 bases short and J 7 bases short, with 14 bases between. Germline V gene data show CDR1 as SGHTA and CDR2 as FQGNSA. The CDR3 runs to 15 residues. DNA for the CDR3: TGTGCCAGCAGCTCCGGGTCCGGAGGGAATTCACCCCTCCACTTT. As protein: CASSSGSGGNSPLHF.